This T cell receptor (beta chain) stems from a study of blood T cell repertoires in COVID-19. The overall study: The cDNA or gDNA used as material had been derived from T cells, B-cell-depleted T cells, or PBMCs.

The CDR3 spans 11 residues. Which cohort a participant joined came from the clinical history participants gave. During the 2 weeks before they entered the study, exposed participants had met someone with a PCR-confirmed or clinician-diagnosed COVID-19 case. Source study methods: Counts of nucleated cells, estimated from reference gene primer amplification, were obtained. Sequenced by immunoSEQ multiplex PCR; TCRdb stores in-frame clones only, minus some. The V and J calls and the clone size are those of that table, but D and trimming were determined from the DNA. The data contain 140,000 to 150,000 clones, 84% of them singletons.

The receptor's source is a woman in her forties or fifties who had been exposed to COVID-19. The sample consisted of PBMCs or T cells enriched from blood (not recorded which). This chain uses TRBV21-1 with TRBJ2-7; TRBD1 is the table's D call and was not checked against the DNA. TRBV21-1 constitutes a pseudogene. CDR3 residues: CASSPQGEQYF. The DNA of the CDR3 is TGTGCCAGCAGCCCTCAGGGGGAGCAGTACTTC.